Listed below are T cell receptor beta chains from one sample, sequenced in a study of blood T cell repertoires in COVID-19. This table comes from immunoSEQ multiplex PCR, and its TCRdb copy is limited to in-frame clones, with some not included. Of under 50,000 clones listed, 55% to 75% are singletons. The material sequenced was peripheral blood. All receptors come from a man older than 75 with acute or convalescent COVID-19. Both conserved end residues are part of each CDR3. A D gene is named only where the DNA matches it firmly. A row's size may be missing; if present it is once, few, many or a size class.

j_gene: TRBJ1-5
d_gene: TRBD1
abundance: -
v_gene: TRBV19
CDR3aa: CASSSPGQGSGQPQHF
CDR3nt: TGTGCCAGTAGTTCGCCCGGACAGGGTTCGGGTCAGCCCCAGCATTTT

j_gene: TRBJ2-7
d_gene: TRBD2
abundance: -
v_gene: TRBV7-2
CDR3aa: CASSLGGRGEQYF
CDR3nt: TGTGCCAGCAGCTTGGGGGGGAGGGGCGAGCAGTACTTC

j_gene: TRBJ2-5
d_gene: -
abundance: -
v_gene: TRBV6-6
CDR3aa: CASSRGQGETQYF
CDR3nt: TGTGCCAGCAGCCGCGGCCAGGGGGAGACCCAGTACTTC

j_gene: TRBJ1-1
d_gene: -
abundance: -
v_gene: TRBV7-3
CDR3aa: CASSTGGGNTEAFF
CDR3nt: TGTGCCAGCAGCACGGGGGGCGGGAACACTGAAGCTTTCTTT

j_gene: TRBJ1-4
d_gene: TRBD1
abundance: -
v_gene: TRBV25-1
CDR3aa: CASQGTGYEKLFF
CDR3nt: TGTGCCAGCCAAGGGACAGGGTACGAAAAACTGTTTTTT

j_gene: TRBJ1-1
d_gene: -
abundance: -
v_gene: TRBV5-1
CDR3aa: CASSLGTQNTEAFF
CDR3nt: TGCGCCAGCAGCTTGGGGACACAGAACACTGAAGCTTTCTTT

j_gene: TRBJ2-6
d_gene: TRBD2
abundance: -
v_gene: TRBV18
CDR3aa: CASSPPSSGSIAGANVLTF
CDR3nt: TGTGCCAGCTCACCACCGTCTAGCGGGAGTATTGCTGGGGCCAACGTCCTGACTTTC

j_gene: TRBJ1-1
d_gene: -
abundance: -
v_gene: TRBV18
CDR3aa: CASSPQTVVDTEAFF
CDR3nt: TGTGCCAGCTCACCCCAAACAGTCGTAGACACTGAAGCTTTCTTT

j_gene: TRBJ1-1
d_gene: -
abundance: -
v_gene: TRBV5-1
CDR3aa: CASSLGEWGGYYTEAFF
CDR3nt: TGCGCCAGCAGCTTGGGCGAATGGGGGGGATACTACACTGAAGCTTTCTTT

j_gene: TRBJ2-3
d_gene: -
abundance: -
v_gene: TRBV19
CDR3aa: CASSIDRGTQYF
CDR3nt: TGTGCCAGTAGTATAGACCGGGGTACGCAGTATTTT

j_gene: TRBJ1-2
d_gene: TRBD1
abundance: few
v_gene: TRBV6-6
CDR3aa: CASSFRQGHYTF
CDR3nt: TGTGCCAGCAGTTTCCGACAGGGCCATTACACCTTC

j_gene: TRBJ2-7
d_gene: -
abundance: once
v_gene: TRBV7-2
CDR3aa: CASSSPYEQYF
CDR3nt: TGTGCCAGCAGCTCTCCCTACGAGCAGTACTTC

j_gene: TRBJ2-1
d_gene: -
abundance: -
v_gene: TRBV24-1
CDR3aa: CATSPGTEFYNEQFF
CDR3nt: TGTGCCACCTCCCCCGGGACTGAATTCTACAATGAGCAGTTCTTC

j_gene: TRBJ1-6
d_gene: -
abundance: -
v_gene: TRBV14
CDR3aa: CASSQYGGGSPLHF
CDR3nt: TGTGCCAGCAGCCAATATGGGGGCGGATCACCCCTCCACTTT

j_gene: TRBJ2-7
d_gene: -
abundance: -
v_gene: TRBV6-6
CDR3aa: CASKREGDSYEQYF
CDR3nt: TGTGCCAGCAAGAGAGAAGGGGACTCCTACGAGCAGTACTTC

j_gene: TRBJ2-7
d_gene: -
abundance: -
v_gene: TRBV6-6
CDR3aa: CASRKGDEQYF
CDR3nt: TGTGCCAGCCGGAAGGGGGACGAGCAGTACTTC

j_gene: TRBJ2-1
d_gene: TRBD2
abundance: -
v_gene: TRBV25-1
CDR3aa: CASRSGRGGNEQFF
CDR3nt: TGTGCCAGCCGAAGCGGGAGGGGGGGCAATGAGCAGTTCTTC

j_gene: TRBJ2-5
d_gene: TRBD2
abundance: -
v_gene: TRBV19
CDR3aa: CASSRTSEKETQYF
CDR3nt: TGTGCCAGTAGTAGGACTAGCGAAAAAGAGACCCAGTACTTC

j_gene: TRBJ2-1
d_gene: TRBD1
abundance: -
v_gene: TRBV7-6
CDR3aa: CASSLGRGHGEQFF
CDR3nt: TGTGCCAGCAGCTTAGGCAGGGGGCATGGTGAGCAGTTCTTC

j_gene: TRBJ2-5
d_gene: -
abundance: -
v_gene: TRBV12-2
CDR3aa: CASREGLADHKETQYF
CDR3nt: TGTGCAAGTCGCGAAGGACTAGCGGACCACAAAGAGACCCAGTACTTC

j_gene: TRBJ1-1
d_gene: TRBD1
abundance: -
v_gene: TRBV12-3/TRBV12-4
CDR3aa: CASTLGQGEAFF
CDR3nt: TGTGCCAGCACCTTGGGACAGGGCGAAGCTTTCTTT

j_gene: TRBJ2-1
d_gene: -
abundance: -
v_gene: TRBV29-1
CDR3aa: CSVLGSYNEQFF
CDR3nt: TGCAGCGTTCTAGGTTCCTACAATGAGCAGTTCTTC

j_gene: TRBJ1-1
d_gene: -
abundance: -
v_gene: TRBV5-5
CDR3aa: CASSPQDNTEAFF
CDR3nt: TGTGCCAGCAGCCCCCAGGATAACACTGAAGCTTTCTTT

j_gene: TRBJ2-3
d_gene: -
abundance: -
v_gene: TRBV7-9
CDR3aa: CASSSPGGLLTDTQYF
CDR3nt: TGTGCCAGCAGTTCCCCAGGTGGGCTTCTCACAGATACGCAGTATTTT

j_gene: TRBJ2-1
d_gene: TRBD2
abundance: -
v_gene: TRBV30
CDR3aa: CAWRTSGSLNEQFF
CDR3nt: TGTGCCTGGAGGACTAGCGGGAGTCTGAATGAGCAGTTCTTC

j_gene: TRBJ2-3
d_gene: TRBD2
abundance: few
v_gene: TRBV9
CDR3aa: CASSVATVGTSGSTDTQYF
CDR3nt: TGTGCCAGCAGCGTAGCTACGGTGGGGACTAGCGGAAGCACAGATACGCAGTATTTT

j_gene: TRBJ2-1
d_gene: TRBD2
abundance: -
v_gene: TRBV5-1
CDR3aa: CASSELAGDNEQFF
CDR3nt: TGCGCCAGCAGCGAACTAGCGGGGGACAATGAGCAGTTCTTC

j_gene: TRBJ2-7
d_gene: TRBD2
abundance: -
v_gene: TRBV27
CDR3aa: CASSLSGRATEQYF
CDR3nt: TGTGCCAGCAGTTTAAGCGGGAGGGCCACCGAGCAGTACTTC

j_gene: TRBJ2-7
d_gene: TRBD1
abundance: -
v_gene: TRBV12-5
CDR3aa: CASGTGQGLEQYF
CDR3nt: TGTGCTAGTGGAACCGGACAGGGTCTCGAGCAGTACTTC